This is a list of T cell receptor beta chains from one sample in a study of T cells in Graves' hyperthyroidism and ophthalmopathy. TCRdb re-called the multiplex PCR reads through MiXCR, storing one row per CDR3 protein. The sample has about 270,000 distinct CDR3 sequences, almost 25% seen once. The sequencing sample was made of blood. These receptors all come from a woman aged 35 to 49 with Graves' ophthalmopathy. Both conserved end residues are part of each CDR3. A D gene is named only where the DNA matches it firmly. A clone size is listed for some rows: how often the clone was seen (once, few, many), or a class if it is expanded.

v_call	j_call	clone_size	d_call	cdr3_aa	cdr3_nt
TRBV28	TRBJ2-2	-	-	CATPTRGGNTGELFF	TGTGCCACTCCGACCCGAGGCGGTAACACCGGGGAGCTGTTTTTT
TRBV5-4	TRBJ2-2	many	-	CASSLEAGTTANTGELFF	TGTGCCAGCAGCTTGGAGGCCGGGACAACTGCGAACACCGGGGAGCTGTTTTTT
TRBV20-1	TRBJ2-6	-	TRBD1	CSAGKQGSGANVLTF	TGCAGTGCGGGCAAACAGGGGTCGGGGGCCAACGTCCTGACTTTC
TRBV28	TRBJ1-2	-	-	CASSWGKDYGYTF	TGTGCCAGCAGTTGGGGGAAAGACTATGGCTACACCTTC
TRBV7-2	TRBJ2-7	many	-	CASSLVVQATYEQYF	TGTGCCAGCAGCTTAGTAGTACAGGCAACCTACGAGCAGTACTTC
TRBV7-9	TRBJ1-6	few	-	CASSWGGEYNSPLHF	TGTGCCAGCAGCTGGGGGGGCGAATATAATTCACCCCTCCACTTT
TRBV14	TRBJ1-1	many	-	CASSLINTEAFF	TGTGCCAGCAGCCTCATAAACACTGAAGCTTTCTTT
TRBV6-1	TRBJ1-3	once	-	CASRSTDSGNTIYF	TGTGCCAGCAGGTCGACAGACTCTGGAAACACCATATATTTT
TRBV28	TRBJ1-1	many	-	CASSLVVGTEAFF	TGTGCCAGCAGTTTGGTGGTGGGCACTGAAGCTTTCTTT
TRBV14	TRBJ2-5	many	TRBD1	CASSEGQVGETQYF	TGTGCCAGCAGCGAAGGACAGGTGGGAGAGACCCAGTACTTC
TRBV5-1	TRBJ2-7	many	TRBD1	CASSLGQGFYEQYF	TGCGCCAGCAGCTTGGGACAGGGGTTTTATGAGCAGTACTTC
TRBV11-2	TRBJ2-7	many	TRBD2	CASSLGLAGGYEQYF	TGCGCCAGCAGCTTGGGACTAGCGGGAGGATACGAACAGTACTTC
TRBV29-1	TRBJ1-1	many	-	CSVIPPGFRGTEAFF	TGCAGCGTTATTCCTCCCGGATTTAGGGGGACTGAAGCTTTCTTT
TRBV12-5	TRBJ2-5	many	TRBD1	CASGPGGAKTQYF	TGTGCTAGTGGTCCAGGGGGCGCAAAGACCCAGTACTTC
TRBV3-1	TRBJ2-7	many	-	CASSQVGHPPYEQYF	TGTGCCAGCAGCCAAGTGGGACACCCTCCCTACGAGCAGTACTTC
TRBV28	TRBJ2-7	once	-	CASSVSGTPKNYEQYF	TGTGCCAGCAGTGTCTCCGGGACACCCAAAAACTACGAGCAGTACTTC
TRBV6-5	TRBJ2-2	many	TRBD2	CASSLAGGSWTGELFF	TGTGCCAGCAGCCTCGCGGGGGGGAGTTGGACCGGGGAGCTGTTTTTT
TRBV5-1	TRBJ1-2	many	TRBD1	CASSRDRGDGYTF	TGCGCCAGCAGCAGGGACAGGGGGGATGGCTACACCTTC
TRBV19	TRBJ2-5	many	TRBD2	CASSIGGLAGETQYF	TGTGCCAGTAGTATAGGCGGACTAGCGGGAGAGACCCAGTACTTC
TRBV28	TRBJ1-2	many	TRBD1	CASSTRTGKSYGYTF	TGTGCCAGCAGTACCCGGACAGGGAAGAGCTATGGCTACACCTTC
TRBV28	TRBJ2-7	-	-	CASSWGANEQYF	TGTGCCAGCAGTTGGGGGGCTAACGAGCAGTACTTC
TRBV13	TRBJ2-4	many	TRBD2	CASSLGVGAGGVLAKNIQYF	TGTGCCAGCAGCTTAGGGGTGGGAGCGGGAGGGGTTCTAGCCAAAAACATTCAGTACTTC
TRBV12-3/TRBV12-4	TRBJ2-2	many	TRBD2	CASSLAWTSFGELFF	TGTGCCAGCAGTTTAGCGTGGACTAGTTTCGGGGAGCTGTTTTTT
TRBV6-1	TRBJ2-7	many	-	CASSTRGPGAYEQYF	TGTGCCAGCAGTACCCGCGGGCCTGGGGCCTACGAGCAGTACTTC
TRBV5-1	TRBJ2-2	many	TRBD1	CASSLDRGVYTGELFF	TGCGCCAGCAGCTTGGACAGGGGTGTATACACCGGGGAGCTGTTTTTT
TRBV7-2	TRBJ1-6	many	-	CASSQDPVGGNSPLHF	TGTGCCAGCAGCCAAGACCCGGTGGGGGGTAATTCACCCCTCCACTTT
TRBV27	TRBJ1-3	many	-	CASSPATGNTIYF	TGTGCCAGCAGTCCGGCCACTGGAAACACCATATATTTT
TRBV28	TRBJ2-4	many	-	CASCMAGGGDIQYF	TGTGCCAGCTGCATGGCAGGGGGGGGGGACATTCAGTACTTC
TRBV6-5	TRBJ2-5	few	TRBD2	CASSSNPGTKETQYF	TGTGCCAGCAGTTCCAATCCCGGGACTAAAGAGACCCAGTACTTC
TRBV12-3/TRBV12-4	TRBJ2-7	-	TRBD2	CASSLGTGAGAEQYF	TGTGCCAGCAGTTTAGGAACTGGGGCGGGAGCCGAGCAGTACTTC
TRBV9	TRBJ2-5	many	-	CASSVSGSSETQYF	TGTGCCAGCAGCGTATCTGGTAGCAGCGAGACCCAGTACTTC